The next 29 T cell receptor beta chains were all read from a single sample in a study of T cells in tuberculosis. Profiled with immunoSEQ multiplex PCR; TCRdb holds only in-frame clones, not every one. The repertoire holds 30,000 to 40,000 clones, around 94% seen once, with about 4.5% in the top ten. Time point meaning: new active TB diagnosis, blood taken before or within 7 days of starting treatment. The material sequenced was PBMCs, taken at tuberculosis diagnosis. Receptors were obtained from an adult with tuberculosis.

In DNA, the CDR3 is TGTGCCAGCAGCCCGGGGACAGTCTTTAGCTACACCTTC. This codes for CASSPGTVFSYTF. V usage is TRBV5-8 and J usage is TRBJ1-2; 7 nucleotides match TRBD1. CDR3 length: 13 residues. Germline CDR1 SGHTS, CDR2 YDEGEE. The V and J ends lost 4 bases and 9 bases, in that order; junction bases with no gene match: 9.

This clone has only one observation. The CDR3, as DNA: TGTGCCAGCAGCAGGGGTTCCTTCTACAATGAGCAGTTCTTC. This encodes CASSRGSFYNEQFF. The J gene is TRBJ2-1, the V gene TRBV9; weak D call: TRBD1 (5 bases). The CDR3 is 14 residues long. The germline gives CDR1 SGDLS, CDR2 YYNGEE. V lost 4 bases and J 3 bases, leaving 11 bases between the germline ends. The full variable domain, in which reference TRBV9 and TRBJ2-1 provide the parts outside the CDR3, is DSGVTQTPKHLITATGQRVTLRCSPRSGDLSVYWYQQSLDQGLQFLIQYYNGEERAKGNILERFSAQQFPDLHSELNLSSLELGDSALYFCASSRGSFYNEQFFGPGTRLTVL.

The chain uses TRBV14 and TRBJ2-5, with TRBD2 as a possible D gene (5 bases). The CDR3 totals 14 residues. With 0 bases removed from V and 2 bases from J, the gap between germline ends came to 7 bases. Germline CDR1 SGHDN, CDR2 FVKESK. The CDR3 DNA follows: TGTGCCAGCAGCCAAGAGGGGAGTCAAGAGACCCAGTACTTC. Encoded protein: CASSQEGSQETQYF. Full variable domain (missing parts from reference TRBV14 and TRBJ2-5): EAGVTQFPSHSVIEKGQTVTLRCDPISGHDNLYWYRRVMGKEIKFLLHFVKESKQDESGMPNNRFLAERTGGTYSTLKVQPAELEDSGVYFCASSQEGSQETQYFGPGTRLLVL.

CDR3 DNA: TGTGCCAGCAGCCTAGACTCTAACTATGGCTACACCTTC. Amino acid sequence: CASSLDSNYGYTF. The chain couples TRBV7-2 to TRBJ1-2; the D is unclear. Trimming removed 5 bases from V and 0 bases from J, with 7 bases in between. The CDR3 is 13 amino acids. Looked up from germline, CDR1 is SGHTA and CDR2 is FQGNSA.

This sequence joins TRBV10-3 and TRBJ2-1, with D possibly being TRBD2 (6 bases). This CDR3 contains 13 residues. CDR1 is ENHRY and CDR2 is SYGVKD in the germline V gene. V shed 6 bases and J shed 7 bases, with 13 bases lying between them. The DNA of the CDR3 is TGTGCCATCAGGGACGGGAGCCTTAATGAGCAGTTCTTC. It yields the protein CAIRDGSLNEQFF.

The rearrangement links TRBV14 to TRBJ1-1, with D tentatively TRBD1 (6 bases). V was trimmed by 3 bases and J by 5 bases, leaving 10 bases between them. The CDR3 length is 13 residues. CDR1 and CDR2 (germline): SGHDN, FVKESK. Written as DNA, the CDR3 is TGTGCCAGCAGCCAGGGGGCTGTGACTGAAGCTTTCTTT. It is translated as CASSQGAVTEAFF. The full variable domain, with the rest looked up from reference TRBV14 and TRBJ1-1, is EAGVTQFPSHSVIEKGQTVTLRCDPISGHDNLYWYRRVMGKEIKFLLHFVKESKQDESGMPNNRFLAERTGGTYSTLKVQPAELEDSGVYFCASSQGAVTEAFFGQGTRLTVV.

The chain employs TRBV5-6 and TRBJ2-2; D is perhaps TRBD2 (6 bases). The germline V gene encodes CDR1 SGHDT and CDR2 YYEEEE. Trimming shortened V by 3 bases and J by 3 bases, and 9 bases separated the two germline ends. The CDR3 covers 14 residues. The CDR3 nucleotides read TGTGCCAGCAGCTCCGGGGGTTACACCGGGGAGCTGTTTTTT. Protein: CASSSGGYTGELFF.

The chain has TRBV10-1 and TRBJ1-6, with a tentative D call TRBD1 (5 bases). The germline gives CDR1 WNHNN, CDR2 SYGVQD (reference sequence). Trimming shortened V by 3 bases and J by 7 bases, and 13 bases separated the two germline ends. The CDR3 contains 15 residues. For the CDR3, the DNA is TGCGCCAGCAGTGACGACAGTTTGGGGAATTCACCCCTCCACTTT. Translated: CASSDDSLGNSPLHF.

This chain uses TRBV7-2 with TRBJ1-2; possibly TRBD1 for D (5 bases). Trimming cost V 1 base and J 4 bases, with 10 bases left between them. The CDR3 loop spans 14 amino acids. Germline-derived CDR1 and CDR2 are SGHTA and FQGNSA. CDR3 amino acids: CASSLVGRVYGYTF. CDR3 coding DNA: TGTGCCAGCAGCTTAGTGGGCAGGGTCTATGGCTACACCTTC. The variable domain in full, with the rest retrieved from reference TRBV7-2 and TRBJ1-2, is GAGVSQSPSNKVTEKGKDVELRCDPISGHTALYWYRQSLGQGLEFLIYFQGNSAPDKSGLPSDRFSAERTGGSVSTLTIQRTQQEDSAVYLCASSLVGRVYGYTFGSGTRLTVV.

This rearrangement joins TRBV15 to TRBJ2-5; the match to TRBD1 covers 7 bases. The CDR3 spans 15 residues. Germline trimming cut 6 bases from V and 0 bases from J; bases unmatched to any gene: 7. Germline V gene lookup returns CDR1 LNHNV and CDR2 YYDKDF (reference sequence). CDR3 DNA sequence: TGTGCCACCAGAGGGGACAGCTTGTACCAAGAGACCCAGTACTTC. This encodes CATRGDSLYQETQYF.

V gene TRBV27 combines with J gene TRBJ2-2, with TRBD1 matching 11 bases. The length of the CDR3 is 17 residues. Germline CDR1 and CDR2: MNHEY and SMNVEV (reference sequence). V shed 3 bases and J 4 bases; nucleotides not matched to a gene: 7. The CDR3 reads CASSFPDRGPFTGELFF. The CDR3 DNA reads as TGTGCCAGCAGTTTCCCGGACAGGGGGCCCTTCACCGGGGAGCTGTTTTTT.

The CDR3 loop is CASGLGQASGNTIYF. The CDR3 DNA is TGTGCTAGTGGCTTAGGACAGGCTTCTGGAAACACCATATATTTT. The chain is built from TRBV12-5 and TRBJ1-3; 7 bases are a match to TRBD1. V gave up 6 bases and J gave up 1 base; unmatched junction bases: 6. Germline CDR1 LGHNT, CDR2 FRNRAP. The CDR3 length is 15 residues.

This chain uses TRBV27 with TRBJ1-5, with D uncertain. Between the trimmed V and J ends, which lost 6 bases and 0 bases, there was a span of 12 bases. The germline V gene encodes CDR1 MNHEY and CDR2 SMNVEV (reference sequence). The CDR3 is 15 amino acids. As DNA, the CDR3 is TGTGCCAGCAGACAACAGTCCGCTAGCAATCAGCCCCAGCATTTT. Encoded protein: CASRQQSASNQPQHF.

The DNA of the CDR3 is TGTGCCAGCAGCTTAGGTTTGGCTCAACCCCAGCATTTT. Amino acid sequence: CASSLGLAQPQHF. V gene TRBV7-9 combines with J gene TRBJ1-5, with no clear D. Per the germline V gene, CDR1 is SEHNR and CDR2 is FQNEAQ (reference sequence). V lost 1 base to trimming and J lost 10 bases, with 11 bases between them. This CDR3 is built from 13 residues.

The rearrangement links TRBV7-2 to TRBJ1-1, with 8 bases identical to TRBD1. CDR3 length: 16 residues. CDR1 is SGHTA, CDR2 FQGNSA, per germline. V gave up 5 bases and J gave up 4 bases; unmatched junction bases: 12. Here the CDR3 DNA reads TGTGCCAGCAGCCTTAAAAGGACAGGGCAAGGCACTGAAGCTTTCTTT. Translating it yields CASSLKRTGQGTEAFF.

The chain joins TRBV4-1 to TRBJ1-5; maybe TRBD1 (5 bases). CDR1 and CDR2 (germline): MGHRA, YSYEKL. The V gene lost 1 base and the J gene lost 9 bases, with 16 bases spanning the gap. There are 15 residues in the CDR3. The CDR3 nucleotides read TGCGCCAGCAGCCAAGTTGCAGGGCTTCACGGGCCCCAGCATTTT. Translated, it gives CASSQVAGLHGPQHF.

This clone has a handful of counts. The chain uses TRBV12-5 and TRBJ1-1; TRBD1 is a possible D gene (5 bases). This CDR3 is 15 amino acids long. V was clipped by 0 bases and J by 3 bases, with 11 bases between them. Germline V gene sequence: CDR1 LGHNT, CDR2 FRNRAP. CDR3 loop: CASGLVLTGDTEAFF. In DNA form, the CDR3 reads TGTGCTAGTGGTTTGGTACTAACGGGGGACACTGAAGCTTTCTTT.

This clone came up once. The chain recombines TRBV7-9 with TRBJ2-7; possibly TRBD2 for D (6 bases). With 1 base removed from V and 3 bases from J, the gap between germline ends came to 13 bases. Germline V CDR1 and CDR2: SEHNR, FQNEAQ (reference sequence). CDR3 length: 15 residues. The CDR3 sequence is CASSLVWGELYEQYF. In nucleotides, the CDR3 is TGTGCCAGCAGCTTAGTTTGGGGGGAACTCTACGAGCAGTACTTC.

The rearrangement links TRBV6-1 to TRBJ2-1; D is possibly TRBD2 (6 bases). The germline CDR1 and CDR2 sequences are MNHNS and SASEGT. This CDR3 has 15 amino acids. V lost 1 base and J 7 bases, leaving 14 bases between the germline ends. The CDR3, as DNA: TGTGCCAGCAGTGAAGTCGGCAGGGCGGGGAATGAGCAGTTCTTC. It specifies CASSEVGRAGNEQFF.

Here the CDR3 DNA reads TGTGCCACCAGCAGAGCGGGACATTACAGCTCCTACAATGAGCAGTTCTTC. It codes for CATSRAGHYSSYNEQFF. The chain joins TRBV15 to TRBJ2-1, with TRBD1 as a possible D gene (6 bases). The CDR3 sequence is 17 residues long. V shed 1 base and J shed 0 bases, with 13 bases lying between them. CDR1 and CDR2 from the germline V gene are LNHNV and YYDKDF (reference sequence). Full variable domain (remainder filled in from reference TRBV15 and TRBJ2-1): DAMVIQNPRYQVTQFGKPVTLSCSQTLNHNVMYWYQQKSSQAPKLLFHYYDKDFNNEADTPDNFQSRRPNTSFCFLDIRSPGLGDTAMYLCATSRAGHYSSYNEQFFGPGTRLTVL.

J is TRBJ2-2 and V is TRBV5-1; no firm D call. V lost 3 bases, J lost 0 bases, and 9 bases lay in between. The germline V gene has CDR1 SGHRS and CDR2 YFSETQ. The CDR3 is 15 residues long. The CDR3 region has the DNA TGCGCCAGCAGCTATGAACCTACGAACACCGGGGAGCTGTTTTTT. This translates into CASSYEPTNTGELFF.

The chain is built from TRBV6-4 and TRBJ2-3; D might be TRBD1 (6 bases). The CDR3 is 14 amino acids. CDR1 and CDR2 (germline): MRHNA, SNTAGT. V was clipped by 6 bases and J by 0 bases, with 10 bases between them. The CDR3 DNA is TGTGCCAGCAGCCCACAGGGAAGCACAGATACGCAGTATTTT. This translates into CASSPQGSTDTQYF.

The V call is TRBV5-1, the J call TRBJ1-2; a possible D gene is TRBD1 (6 bases). With 2 bases removed from V and 2 bases from J, the gap between germline ends came to 7 bases. This CDR3 has 13 amino acids. Germline CDR1 is SGHRS and CDR2 is YFSETQ. DNA for the CDR3: TGCGCCAGCAGCTTTGGGACAAACTATGGCTACACCTTC. As protein: CASSFGTNYGYTF.

The chain recombines TRBV25-1 with TRBJ1-1, with D tentatively TRBD1 (5 bases). The length of the CDR3 is 14 residues. Trimming took off 1 base at V and 6 bases at J, with 12 bases between the two ends. Germline V gene sequence: CDR1 MGHDK, CDR2 SYGVNS. Written as DNA, the CDR3 is TGTGCCAGCAGTGAATCCCCGCGGGGGGCTGAAGCTTTCTTT. The encoded protein is CASSESPRGAEAFF. Full variable domain (missing parts from reference TRBV25-1 and TRBJ1-1): EADIYQTPRYLVIGTGKKITLECSQTMGHDKMYWYQQDPGMELHLIHYSYGVNSTEKGDLSSESTVSRIRTEHFPLTLESARPSHTSQYLCASSESPRGAEAFFGQGTRLTVV.

The gene calls are TRBV27 and TRBJ2-7; TRBD1 matches 7 bases. The germline V gene encodes CDR1 MNHEY and CDR2 SMNVEV (reference sequence). The CDR3 is 15 residues long. Trimming took 6 bases from V and 3 from J; bases not matched to a gene: 11. This CDR3 is CASSHTPGQIYEQYF. The CDR3 nucleotides are TGTGCCAGCAGCCATACCCCGGGACAGATCTACGAGCAGTACTTC.

J is TRBJ1-4 and V is TRBV10-3, with D unclear. The CDR3 loop spans 14 amino acids. Trimming left V 4 bases short and J 0 bases short, with 6 bases between. Looked up from germline, CDR1 is ENHRY and CDR2 is SYGVKD. CDR3 sequence reads: CAISASATNEKLFF. The CDR3 DNA follows: TGTGCCATCAGTGCGAGTGCAACTAATGAAAAACTGTTTTTT.

This chain links TRBV18 with TRBJ2-7; the D is unclear. With 2 bases removed from V and 2 bases from J, the gap between germline ends came to 10 bases. In germline, CDR1 is KGHSH, CDR2 LQKENI. The CDR3 loop spans 14 amino acids. CDR3 coding DNA: TGTGCCAGCTCACCATCCATGCGAGCCTACGAGCAGTACTTC. Translating gives CASSPSMRAYEQYF.

The rearrangement uses TRBV18 and TRBJ2-6, with D tentatively TRBD2 (5 bases). Between the trimmed V and J ends, which lost 4 bases and 0 bases, there was a span of 31 bases. The CDR3 runs to 23 residues. Germline V gene data show CDR1 as KGHSH and CDR2 as LQKENI. The CDR3, as DNA: TGTGCCAGCTCACGGGGAGCGTACGAGGGTTACTCAACATGGGACTCTGGGGCCAACGTCCTGACTTTC. Translation: CASSRGAYEGYSTWDSGANVLTF.

V usage is TRBV19 and J usage is TRBJ1-6; 7 bases are a match to TRBD1. The V gene end was trimmed by 5 bases and the J gene end by 9 bases; junction bases not matched to a gene: 7. The CDR3 has 14 residues. Per germline, CDR1 LNHDA and CDR2 SQIVND (reference sequence). The CDR3 loop is CASSLGQFASPLHF. The CDR3 nucleotides are TGTGCCAGTAGTTTGGGACAGTTCGCTTCACCCCTCCACTTT.